This T cell receptor beta chain was sequenced in a study of blood T cell repertoires in COVID-19. Study summary: The United States, Italy and Spain provided the acute and convalescent COVID-19 samples.

Study processing details: Amplification of reference gene primers was used by the study to estimate nucleated cell counts. TCRdb keeps only in-frame clones here, not all; method: immunoSEQ multiplex PCR. That table is the source of V, J and clone size, and D and trimming were worked out from the DNA. The data hold more than 110,000 clones, with 70% to 85% observed a single time. J was trimmed by 4 bases and V by 6 bases; bases with no gene match: 10. The CDR3 covers 15 residues. CDR1 is SGHTA and CDR2 is FQGNSA in the germline V gene. The sequenced sample was peripheral blood. The rearrangement joins TRBV7-2 to TRBJ1-2, with 8 bases fitting TRBD1. The TCR originated in a human donor in a cohort sampled during active COVID-19. The CDR3 DNA reads as TGTGCCAGCAGTTCACTTCAGGGGGCCCCCTATGGCTACACCTTC. This encodes CASSSLQGAPYGYTF.